The next 18 T cell receptor beta chains were all read from a single sample in a study of control samples from healthy donors and cancer patients. Sequencing used immunoSEQ multiplex PCR; TCRdb keeps in-frame clones, though not all of them. The top ten clones hold 10% to 15% of a sample with tens of thousands of clones, 91% of them seen once. Sequenced sample: PBMCs. These receptors originate from a man aged 45-65 years with lung cancer.

This clone was recorded once. CDR3 coding DNA: TGTGCCAGCAGCGAGAGACCGGGACGGTTAACCTACGAGCAGTACTTC. Its translation is CASSERPGRLTYEQYF. The chain combines TRBV21-1 with TRBJ2-7. TRBV21-1 is labeled a pseudogene. The CDR3 covers 16 residues.

The chain recombines TRBV5-1 with TRBJ1-4; the match to TRBD1 covers 8 bases. Germline CDR1 reads SGHRS; CDR2 reads YFSETQ. The CDR3 runs to 15 residues. V was clipped by 0 bases and J by 6 bases; unmatched bases: 4. The CDR3 nucleotides are TGCGCCAGCAGCTTGGAGGGCAGGGGGCATGAAAAACTGTTTTTT. Translated: CASSLEGRGHEKLFF.

CDR3 sequence reads: CASRPGTSSWRETQYF. CDR3 DNA: TGTGCCAGCAGGCCCGGGACTAGCTCTTGGAGGGAGACCCAGTACTTC. This chain joins TRBV5-8 and TRBJ2-5; TRBD2 matches at 9 bases. This CDR3 has 16 residues. Trimming removed 5 bases from V and 5 bases from J; junction bases left unmatched: 13. CDR1 SGHTS and CDR2 YDEGEE come from the germline V gene.

The rearrangement joins TRBV5-8 to TRBJ2-5, with a possible D match to TRBD2 (5 bases). V was trimmed by 0 bases and J by 2 bases, leaving 8 bases between them. Germline values: CDR1 SGHTS, CDR2 YDEGEE. The CDR3 is 14 amino acids. CDR3 protein: CASSLDGDQETQYF. DNA for the CDR3: TGTGCCAGCAGCTTGGACGGGGATCAAGAGACCCAGTACTTC.

The V call is TRBV7-2, the J call TRBJ2-3; D perhaps matches TRBD2 (6 bases). In germline, CDR1 is SGHTA, CDR2 FQGNSA. Trimming left V 6 bases short and J 0 bases short, with 16 bases between. This CDR3 has 16 amino acids. Here the CDR3 reads CASSPGLFASTDTQYF. The CDR3 region has the DNA TGTGCCAGCAGTCCCGGACTATTCGCTAGCACAGATACGCAGTATTTT.

J is TRBJ2-3 and V is TRBV5-1; D is ambiguous. The germline gives CDR1 SGHRS, CDR2 YFSETQ. This CDR3 comprises 14 residues. Trimming removed 4 bases at V and 5 bases at J, with 14 bases between. CDR3 residues: CASSQDFPIDTQYF. CDR3 in DNA: TGCGCCAGCAGCCAAGACTTCCCCATAGATACGCAGTATTTT.

The rearrangement uses TRBV4-3 and TRBJ2-3; 8 nucleotides agree with TRBD2. Germline loops: CDR1 LGHNA, CDR2 YSLEER. This CDR3 region has 18 residues. V lost 0 bases to trimming and J lost 3 bases; unmatched junction nucleotides: 11. CDR3 bases: TGCGCCAGCAGCCAAGACCCCGGACAGCGGGGGACTACAGATACGCAGTATTTT. It specifies CASSQDPGQRGTTDTQYF.

J is TRBJ1-4 and V is TRBV3-1 (or the pseudogene TRBV3-2); 10 bases fit TRBD1. CDR3 length: 14 residues. Germline V gene data show CDR1 as LGHDT and CDR2 as YNNKEL (reference sequence). V lost 4 bases to trimming and J lost 8 bases; unmatched junction nucleotides: 4. CDR3 residues: CASSRQDRGEKLFF. For the CDR3, the DNA is TGTGCCAGCAGCCGCCAGGACAGGGGGGAAAAACTGTTTTTT.

The chain employs TRBV19 and TRBJ2-6; TRBD2 might be the D (5 bases). This CDR3 is built from 16 residues. V was clipped by 2 bases and J by 2 bases, with 10 bases between them. Germline CDR1 reads LNHDA; CDR2 reads SQIVND (reference sequence). This CDR3 is CASSIRGDPGANVLTF. CDR3 in DNA: TGTGCCAGTAGTATACGGGGAGATCCTGGGGCCAACGTCCTGACTTTC.

The genes are TRBV19 and TRBJ1-5; 9 bases fit TRBD1. V gave up 6 bases and J gave up 8 bases; unmatched junction bases: 11. The CDR3 consists of 15 residues. The V gene's germline CDR1 is LNHDA and CDR2 SQIVND (reference sequence). The CDR3 region has the DNA TGTGCCAGTAGGGCTGGACAGGGGCCGTTTGAGCCCCAGCATTTT. It codes for CASRAGQGPFEPQHF.

This chain connects TRBV24-1 to TRBJ1-5, with TRBD1 matching 9 bases. V trimming: 6 bases; J trimming: 7 bases; junction bases outside the gene matches: 3. This CDR3 has 13 amino acids. Germline values: CDR1 KGHDR, CDR2 SFDVKD. The CDR3 nucleotides read TGTGCCACCAGTACAGGGGGCCGACAGCCCCAGCATTTT. Translated, it gives CATSTGGRQPQHF.

The chain is built from TRBV27 and TRBJ2-7, with TRBD2 matching 9 bases. CDR1 is MNHEY, CDR2 SMNVEV, per germline (reference sequence). CDR3 length: 15 residues. With 3 bases clipped from V and 5 bases from J, the junction kept 8 bases outside the gene matches. CDR3 nucleotide sequence: TGTGCCAGCAGTTTGTTAGCGGGAGTCCCCGACGAGCAGTACTTC. Translating it yields CASSLLAGVPDEQYF.

The chain links TRBV2 to TRBJ2-1, with 11 bases fitting TRBD2. The V gene end was trimmed by 0 bases and the J gene end by 4 bases; junction bases not matched to a gene: 5. This CDR3 has 17 amino acids. Germline CDR1 SNHLY, CDR2 FYNNEI. In DNA form, the CDR3 reads TGTGCCAGCAGTGAAGCGGGGGGGACTAGCGGTTACAATGAGCAGTTCTTC. Amino acids: CASSEAGGTSGYNEQFF.

The chain links TRBV4-1 to TRBJ1-5, with TRBD1 as a possible D gene (5 bases). The germline gives CDR1 MGHRA, CDR2 YSYEKL. V was clipped by 0 bases and J by 7 bases, with 13 bases between them. The CDR3 loop spans 15 amino acids. The CDR3 DNA reads as TGCGCCAGCAGCCAAGAAGGGGTTGGGAAACAGCCCCAGCATTTT. This gives the protein CASSQEGVGKQPQHF.

V is TRBV6-5 and J is TRBJ1-4; 9 bases are shared with TRBD1. The CDR3 has 14 residues. The ends lost 6 bases at V and 7 bases at J; junction bases unmatched: 6. The germline gives CDR1 MNHEY, CDR2 SVGAGI. The CDR3 DNA follows: TGTGCCAGCAGCTGGGACAGGGAAGGTGAAAAACTGTTTTTT. Its translation is CASSWDREGEKLFF.

The rearrangement joins TRBV7-9 to TRBJ1-6, with 9 bases identical to TRBD1. The CDR3 has 14 residues. Germline CDR1 SEHNR, CDR2 FQNEAQ (reference sequence). Germline trimming cut 5 bases from V and 9 bases from J; bases unmatched to any gene: 5. CDR3 loop: CASSGTGRSSPLHF. The CDR3 region has the DNA TGTGCCAGCAGCGGGACAGGGAGGAGTTCACCCCTCCACTTT.

This chain joins TRBV15 and TRBJ1-2; 7 nucleotides line up with TRBD1. This CDR3 has 14 residues. CDR1 and CDR2 from the germline V gene are LNHNV and YYDKDF (reference sequence). V was pared by 7 bases and J by 7 bases, with 12 bases of the junction left unmatched. The CDR3 is CATTVDREGVGYTF. CDR3 sequence (DNA): TGTGCCACCACCGTAGACAGGGAGGGGGTTGGCTACACCTTC.

This clone turned up a few times. This sequence joins TRBV7-2 and TRBJ2-3, with D possibly matching TRBD2 (7 bases). Per germline, CDR1 SGHTA and CDR2 FQGNSA. The CDR3 has 15 amino acids. Trimming stripped 7 bases from V and 1 base from J, with 15 bases between. CDR3 nucleotides: TGTGCCAGCAAAAGGGGGGGCGCTGGCACAGATACGCAGTATTTT. Translating gives CASKRGGAGTDTQYF.